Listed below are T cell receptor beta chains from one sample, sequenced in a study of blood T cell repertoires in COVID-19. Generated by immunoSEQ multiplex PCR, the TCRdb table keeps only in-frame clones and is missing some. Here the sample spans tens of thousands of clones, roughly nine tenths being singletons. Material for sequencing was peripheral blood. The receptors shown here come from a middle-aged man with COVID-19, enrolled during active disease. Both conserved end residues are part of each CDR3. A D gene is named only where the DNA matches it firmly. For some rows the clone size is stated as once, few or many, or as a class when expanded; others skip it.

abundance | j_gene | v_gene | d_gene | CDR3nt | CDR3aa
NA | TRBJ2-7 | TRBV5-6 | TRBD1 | TGTGCCAGCAGCTTTGGGGGACAGTCTCCGTACGAGCAGTACTTC | CASSFGGQSPYEQYF
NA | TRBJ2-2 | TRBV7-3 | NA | TGTGCCAGCAGCTTAAGCGTGGGGACAACGAACACCGGGGAGCTGTTTTTT | CASSLSVGTTNTGELFF
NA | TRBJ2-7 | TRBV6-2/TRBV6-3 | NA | TGTGCCAGCAGTTTCCAGCGGTACTCCTACGAGCAGTACTTC | CASSFQRYSYEQYF
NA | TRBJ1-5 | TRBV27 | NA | TGTGCCAGCAGTTTATCTAGGACAGGCAATCAGCCCCAGCATTTT | CASSLSRTGNQPQHF
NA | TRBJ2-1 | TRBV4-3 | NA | TGCGCCAGCAGCCAACTCCCACAGGGTGATGGGCAGTTCTTC | CASSQLPQGDGQFF
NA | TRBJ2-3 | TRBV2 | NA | TGTGCCAGCAGTCCGGTTGCGCCAACAGATACGCAGTATTTT | CASSPVAPTDTQYF
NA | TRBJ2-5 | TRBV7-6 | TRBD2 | TGTGCCAGCAGCTTAGACGGGGGGGCTTTCGAGACCCAGTACTTC | CASSLDGGAFETQYF
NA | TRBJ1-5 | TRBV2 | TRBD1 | TGTGCCAGCAGTGGACAGGGGGCGGTGCAGCCCCAGCATTTT | CASSGQGAVQPQHF
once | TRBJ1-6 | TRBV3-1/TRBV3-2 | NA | TGTGCCAGCAGCCATGTCCAGGGGATACCCCTCCACTTT | CASSHVQGIPLHF
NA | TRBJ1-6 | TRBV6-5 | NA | TGTGCCAGCAGTTACTTGCCACCGACTTATAATTCACCCCTCCACTTT | CASSYLPPTYNSPLHF
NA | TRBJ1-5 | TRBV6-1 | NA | TGTGCCAGCAGTGAAGAACAGTGGGGCAATCAGCCCCAGCATTTT | CASSEEQWGNQPQHF
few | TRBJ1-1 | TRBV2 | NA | TGTGCCAGCAGTTACAGGTTGAACACTGAAGCTTTCTTT | CASSYRLNTEAFF
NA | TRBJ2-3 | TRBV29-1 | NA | TGCAGCGTTCCTTCGGGGAACACAGATACGCAGTATTTT | CSVPSGNTDTQYF
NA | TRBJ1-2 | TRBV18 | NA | TGTGCCAGCTCTAGCGACGGAAGGACCTACACCTTC | CASSSDGRTYTF
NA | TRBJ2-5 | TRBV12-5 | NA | TGTGCTAGTGGTTTGTTTTCTTCACGGACAGAACAAGAGACCCAGTACTTC | CASGLFSSRTEQETQYF
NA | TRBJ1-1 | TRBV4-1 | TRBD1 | TGCGCCAGCAGCCAAGAGAATGACAGGGTGAACACTGAAGCTTTCTTT | CASSQENDRVNTEAFF